This T cell receptor (beta chain) was obtained from a study of CD4 T cells in relation to SARS-CoV-2 and coronaviruses. TCRdb's table, derived via immunoSEQ multiplex PCR, lists solely in-frame clones and lacks some. The profile shows roughly 14,000 clones, over 60% of them singletons. Germline assignment: CDR1 SEHNR and CDR2 FQNEAQ (reference sequence). The CDR3 extends over 16 amino acids. Study-level results: Samples before the pandemic and after infection were not matched within any donor.

As regards this clone: Its specificity is unknown. The germline gene is not matched at one end of the junction; a read error may be the cause.

Before the COVID-19 pandemic, during about 2010-2018, CD4+ T cells were taken from unexposed donors. Isolation of CD4+ T cells took place after less than twelve days in culture. The sample was CD4+ T cells from PBMCs, cultured in vitro. The sequence derives from a human donor in good health. This rearrangement joins TRBV7-9 to TRBJ1-2, with D maybe TRBD1 (6 bases). CDR3 in amino acids: CASSLTTGQTNYGYTF. The CDR3 region has the DNA TGTGCCAGCAGCCTTACTACTGGACAGACTAATTATGGCTACACCTTC.